The T cell receptor (beta chain) described here comes from a study of CD8 T cells in Susac syndrome (dated by TCRdb to between 2018 and 2021). A note on the overall study: Repertoire sequencing was used to test whether CD8+ T cell activation and differentiation in Susac syndrome was antigen driven. Overall study outcomes, separate from this receptor: The study acknowledged that relatively few individuals were included in the TCR sequencing and HLA analysis.

RNA was extracted using the RNeasy kit, and roughly 0.45 to 1 microgram was reverse transcribed with random hexamers. TCR beta CDR3 regions were amplified with the immunoSEQ multiplex PCR assay covering 54 Vbeta and 13 Jbeta segments. To correct PCR amplification bias, a synthetic template baseline was used for both primer optimization and computational correction. The study's processing was this. Reads were assigned to V, D and J genes according to IMGT and analyzed in immunoSEQ Analyzer, with only productive sequences retained. To calculate clonality, Shannon entropy was normalized by log2 of the number of productive unique sequences and then subtracted from one. For each patient and control, public and private clones were evaluated among the 100 most prevalent clones. A clone was defined as Susac-specific if it was absent from the healthy and MS cohorts, from roughly 1,000 published viral clones and from other ImmuneACCESS disease sequences. Using fastp at Q25 and MiXCR, TCRdb reprocessed the public reads and kept productive beta chains. Each entry merges the rows of one CDR3 protein and shows their most common DNA and genes. For this entry, the V and J calls and clone size follow TCRdb and not the study's own pipeline. For this sample there are 100,000 to 150,000 distinct CDR3 sequences; about 92% appear just once. Approximately 0.093% of the sample rests with the top ten.

In the case of this clonotype: What antigen it recognizes has not been identified. No much larger clonotype is one base removed from it; base qualities were not supplied.

High-throughput TCR beta sequencing profiled peripheral blood CD8+ and CD4+ T cells from healthy donors, Susac syndrome patients and multiple sclerosis patients. The multiple sclerosis controls were treatment-naive patients who had stable or active relapsing-remitting disease and met the revised McDonald criteria. Bulk CD8+ and CD4+ T cells were purified magnetically by negative isolation, whereas CD8+ TEMRA cells were enriched by FACS. Blood was drawn into EDTA tubes, processed within 24 hours, and PBMCs were isolated by density gradient centrifugation. PBMCs intended for TCR sequencing were cryopreserved in liquid nitrogen and thawed later in a water bath at 37 degrees C. The sorted or isolated CD4+, CD8+ and CD8+ TEMRA cells reached a purity of at least 90%. What was sequenced was CD4+ T cells from PBMCs. This sequence originates from a human donor with multiple sclerosis.

CDR3 reads: CAWTVGTANSPLHF. At the DNA level, the sequence is TGTGCCTGGACTGTAGGGACAGCGAATTCACCCCTCCACTTT. In this chain, TRBV30 is recombined with TRBJ1-6; 7 bases in the junction line up with TRBD1. Counted from cysteine to phenylalanine, this CDR3 has 14 amino acids. CDR3 DNA is the only sequence kept; it has 42 bases, read in frame from the first base. CDR1 and CDR2 (GTSNPN, SVGIG) derive from the germline V gene (reference sequence). Compared with germline, V lacks 4 bases and J lacks 7 bases; bases without a gene match: 7.